Sequencing of this T cell receptor beta chain was carried out in a study of CD8+CD57+ T cells in acquired aplastic anemia. Sequencing involved patients with CD8+CD57+ cell expansion previously shown by flow cytometry. V lost 8 bases, J lost 0 bases, and 13 bases lay in between. Germline lookup yields CDR1 LNHDA and CDR2 SQIVND (reference sequence). CDR3 length: 14 amino acids. Genomic DNA acted as the template from which TCR beta VDJ combination and CDR3 sequence profiling were carried out. TCRdb fed the reads into MiXCR, producing one record per CDR3 protein. Seen here are about 160,000 distinct CDR3 sequences, 40% to 50% observed once, and the top ten hold 2.5% to 3%.

The rearrangement joins TRBV19 to TRBJ1-1, with D uncertain. Sequencing used sorted CD4+, CD8+, or CD8+CD57+ T cells (not recorded which) from PBMCs. The clonotype originates from a human donor with aplastic anemia. The CDR3 bases are TGTGCCAGTGGACGGGCAGTCATGAACACTGAAGCTTTCTTT. Its translation: CASGRAVMNTEAFF.